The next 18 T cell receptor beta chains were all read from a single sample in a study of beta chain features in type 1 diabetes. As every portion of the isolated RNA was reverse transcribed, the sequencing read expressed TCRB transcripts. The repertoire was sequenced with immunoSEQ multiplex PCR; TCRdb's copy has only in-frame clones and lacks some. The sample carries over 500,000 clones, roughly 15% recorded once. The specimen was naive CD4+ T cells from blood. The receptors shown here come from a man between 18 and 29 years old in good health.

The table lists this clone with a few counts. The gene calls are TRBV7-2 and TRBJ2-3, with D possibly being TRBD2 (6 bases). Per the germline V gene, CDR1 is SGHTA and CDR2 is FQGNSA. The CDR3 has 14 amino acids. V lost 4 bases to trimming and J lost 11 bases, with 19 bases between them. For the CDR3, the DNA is TGTGCCAGCAGCTCCCCTAGCGACGCCAAGGGGCAGTATTTT. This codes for CASSSPSDAKGQYF.

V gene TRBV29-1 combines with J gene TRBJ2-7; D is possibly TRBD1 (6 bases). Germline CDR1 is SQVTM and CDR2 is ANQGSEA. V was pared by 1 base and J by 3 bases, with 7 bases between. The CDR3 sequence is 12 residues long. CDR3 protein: CSVEGQVYEQYF. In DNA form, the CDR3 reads TGCAGCGTTGAAGGACAGGTCTACGAGCAGTACTTC.

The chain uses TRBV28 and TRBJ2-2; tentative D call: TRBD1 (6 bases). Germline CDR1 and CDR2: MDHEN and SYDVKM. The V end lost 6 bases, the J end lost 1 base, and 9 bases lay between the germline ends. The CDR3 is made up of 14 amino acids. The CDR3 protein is CASSMGQNTGELFF. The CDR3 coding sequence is TGTGCCAGCAGCATGGGACAGAACACCGGGGAGCTGTTTTTT.

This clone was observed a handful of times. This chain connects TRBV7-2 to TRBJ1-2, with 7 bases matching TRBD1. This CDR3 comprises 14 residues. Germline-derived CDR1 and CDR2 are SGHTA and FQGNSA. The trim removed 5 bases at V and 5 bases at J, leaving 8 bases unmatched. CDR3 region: CASSPGTDLYGYTF. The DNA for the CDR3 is TGTGCCAGCAGCCCCGGGACAGACCTGTATGGCTACACCTTC.

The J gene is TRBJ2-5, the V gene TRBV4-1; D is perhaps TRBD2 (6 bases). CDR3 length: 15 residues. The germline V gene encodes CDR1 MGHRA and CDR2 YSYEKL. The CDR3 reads CGSSPLGGVAETQYF. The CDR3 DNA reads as TGCGGGAGCAGCCCCCTTGGAGGGGTGGCAGAGACCCAGTACTTC.

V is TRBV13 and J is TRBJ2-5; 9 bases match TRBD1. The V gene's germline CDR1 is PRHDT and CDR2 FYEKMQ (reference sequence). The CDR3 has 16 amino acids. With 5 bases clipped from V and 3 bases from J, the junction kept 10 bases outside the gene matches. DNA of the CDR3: TGTGCCAGCAGCCTCTATCCTGGACAGGGGAAAGAGACCCAGTACTTC. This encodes CASSLYPGQGKETQYF. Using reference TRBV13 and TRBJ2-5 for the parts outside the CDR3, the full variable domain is AAGVIQSPRHLIKEKRETATLKCYPIPRHDTVYWYQQGPGQDPQFLISFYEKMQSDKGSIPDRFSAQQFSDYHSELNMSSLELGDSALYFCASSLYPGQGKETQYFGPGTRLLVL.

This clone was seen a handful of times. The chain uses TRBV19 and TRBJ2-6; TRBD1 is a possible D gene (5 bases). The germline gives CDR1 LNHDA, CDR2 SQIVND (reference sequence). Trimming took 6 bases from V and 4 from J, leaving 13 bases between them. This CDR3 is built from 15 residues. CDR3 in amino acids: CASSIQGSGANVLTF. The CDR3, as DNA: TGTGCCAGTAGCATTCAGGGATCCGGGGCCAACGTCCTGACTTTC.

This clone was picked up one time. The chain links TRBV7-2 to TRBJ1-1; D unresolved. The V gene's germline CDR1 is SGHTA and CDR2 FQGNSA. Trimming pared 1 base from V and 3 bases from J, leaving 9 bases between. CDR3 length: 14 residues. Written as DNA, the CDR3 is TGTGCCAGCAGCTTAGTCGAAGGGTACACTGAAGCTTTCTTT. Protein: CASSLVEGYTEAFF.

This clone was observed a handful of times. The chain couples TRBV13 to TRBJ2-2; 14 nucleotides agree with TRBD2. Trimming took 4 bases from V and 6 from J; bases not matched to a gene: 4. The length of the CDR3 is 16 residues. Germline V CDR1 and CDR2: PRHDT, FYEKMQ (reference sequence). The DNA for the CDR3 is TGTGCCAGCAGCTCCGGACTAGCGGGAGGCCCCGGGGAGCTGTTTTTT. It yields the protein CASSSGLAGGPGELFF. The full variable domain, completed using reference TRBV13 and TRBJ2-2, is AAGVIQSPRHLIKEKRETATLKCYPIPRHDTVYWYQQGPGQDPQFLISFYEKMQSDKGSIPDRFSAQQFSDYHSELNMSSLELGDSALYFCASSSGLAGGPGELFFGEGSRLTVL.

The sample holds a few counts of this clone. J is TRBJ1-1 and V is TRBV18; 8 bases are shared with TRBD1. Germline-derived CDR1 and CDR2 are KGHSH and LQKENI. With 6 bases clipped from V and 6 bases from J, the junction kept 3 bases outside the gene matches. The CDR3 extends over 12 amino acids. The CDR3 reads CASSQQGAEAFF. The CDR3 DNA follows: TGTGCCAGCTCCCAACAGGGGGCTGAAGCTTTCTTT.

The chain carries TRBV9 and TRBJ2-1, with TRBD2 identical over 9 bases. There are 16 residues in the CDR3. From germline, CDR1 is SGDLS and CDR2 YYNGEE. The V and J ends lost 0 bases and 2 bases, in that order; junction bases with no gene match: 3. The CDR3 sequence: CASSVVVAGAYNEQFF. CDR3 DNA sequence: TGTGCCAGCAGCGTAGTAGTAGCGGGAGCCTACAATGAGCAGTTCTTC.

CDR3: CASSPMIEQFF. The CDR3, as DNA: TGTGCCAGCTCACCGATGATTGAGCAGTTCTTC. The J gene is TRBJ2-1, the V gene TRBV18; D gene uncertain. Germline V gives CDR1 KGHSH, CDR2 LQKENI. The length of the CDR3 is 11 residues. V was cut by 3 bases and J by 9 bases, with 6 bases left in between. Together with reference TRBV18 and TRBJ2-1, the CDR3 gives the full variable domain: NAGVMQNPRHLVRRRGQEARLRCSPMKGHSHVYWYRQLPEEGLKFMVYLQKENIIDESGMPKERFSAEFPKEGPSILRIQQVVRGDSAAYFCASSPMIEQFFGPGTRLTVL.

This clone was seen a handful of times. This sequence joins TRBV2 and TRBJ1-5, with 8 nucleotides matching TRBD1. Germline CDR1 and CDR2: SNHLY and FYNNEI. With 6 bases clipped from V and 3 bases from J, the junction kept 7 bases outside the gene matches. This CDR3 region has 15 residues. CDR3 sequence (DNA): TGTGCCAGCAGGACAATACAGGGGGTCAATCAGCCCCAGCATTTT. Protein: CASRTIQGVNQPQHF.

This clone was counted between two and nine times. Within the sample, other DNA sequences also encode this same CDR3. CDR3 bases: TGCGCCAGCAGCCAAGATTCAGGGAATAGCAATCAGCCCCAGCATTTT. Translating it yields CASSQDSGNSNQPQHF. J is TRBJ1-5 and V is TRBV4-1; possible D gene TRBD1, 5 bases. CDR3 length: 16 amino acids. From germline, CDR1 is MGHRA and CDR2 YSYEKL. V lost 0 bases, J lost 0 bases, and 9 bases lay in between.

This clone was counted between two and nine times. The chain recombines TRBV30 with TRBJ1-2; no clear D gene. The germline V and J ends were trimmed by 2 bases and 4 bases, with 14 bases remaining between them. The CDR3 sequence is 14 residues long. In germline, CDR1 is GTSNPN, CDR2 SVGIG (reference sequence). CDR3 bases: TGTGCCTGGAGTCGTGATCTCTCCCCCTATGGCTACACCTTC. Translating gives CAWSRDLSPYGYTF. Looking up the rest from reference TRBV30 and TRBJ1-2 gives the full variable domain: SQTIHQWPATLVQPVGSPLSLECTVEGTSNPNLYWYRQAAGRGLQLLFYSVGIGQISSEVPQNLSASRPQDRQFILSSKKLLLSDSGFYLCAWSRDLSPYGYTFGSGTRLTVV.

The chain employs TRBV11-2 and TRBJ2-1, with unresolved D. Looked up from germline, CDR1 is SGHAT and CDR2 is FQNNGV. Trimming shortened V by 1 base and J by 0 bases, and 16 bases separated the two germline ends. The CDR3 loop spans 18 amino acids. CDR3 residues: CASSLGDGRTDSYNEQFF. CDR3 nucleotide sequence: TGTGCCAGCAGCTTAGGGGATGGGCGGACCGACTCCTACAATGAGCAGTTCTTC.

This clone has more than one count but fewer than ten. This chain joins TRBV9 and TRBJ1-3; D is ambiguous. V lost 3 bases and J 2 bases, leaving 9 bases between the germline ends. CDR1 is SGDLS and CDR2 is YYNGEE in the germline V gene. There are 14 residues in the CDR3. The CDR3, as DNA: TGTGCCAGCAGCGCCAGTCGGGCTGGAAACACCATATATTTT. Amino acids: CASSASRAGNTIYF.

CDR3 in DNA: TGTGCCAGCACCATAAGGGACAGGGATTACTCTGGGGCCAACGTCCTGACTTTC. This encodes CASTIRDRDYSGANVLTF. The chain has TRBV7-2 and TRBJ2-6, with 9 nucleotides matching TRBD1. The ends lost 7 bases at V and 0 bases at J; junction bases unmatched: 10. Germline V lookup: CDR1 SGHTA, CDR2 FQGNSA. This CDR3 contains 18 residues.